The source of this T cell receptor (beta chain) is a study of cytomegalovirus exposure and HLA in healthy donors. Study context: In an early release, HLA-typed donors contributed some 80 million unique TCR sequences.

Study-level points and caveats: A prior analysis recorded that most TCR beta V segments were productive about 87% or about 30% of the time. The authors considered a cluster of highly shared sequence variants likely to be a sequencing artifact.

With 60 Vbeta and 13 Jbeta primers, the PCR was carried out. Profiling relied on immunoSEQ multiplex PCR, and the TCRdb table lists in-frame clones only, not all of them. The sample has about 170,000 clones, roughly 80% seen once. Remarks on this clone: Its antigen is unknown.

V gave up 1 base and J gave up 9 bases, with 10 bases separating them. CDR1 and CDR2 (germline): GTSNPN, SVGIG (reference sequence). CDR3 length: 12 residues. This TCR was sampled from a male donor in good health and CMV-seronegative. Sequencing was done on a sample of PBMCs. The chain carries TRBV30 and TRBJ2-1; D remains ambiguous. The CDR3 DNA sequence: TGTGCCTGGAGTGACGAACCGGGTGAGCAGTTCTTC. This encodes CAWSDEPGEQFF.